This entry lists 14 T cell receptor beta chains sequenced from one sample in a study of cytotoxic CD8 clonotypes in ibrutinib-treated CLL. TCRdb keeps only in-frame clones here, not all; method: immunoSEQ multiplex PCR. The data contain some 130,000 clones, 76% of them singletons. Material: PBMCs, obtained after 24 months of ibrutinib treatment. The receptor source for this set is a human donor with chronic lymphocytic leukemia.

This chain links TRBV5-1 with TRBJ2-5; 8 bases agree with TRBD2. Germline V gives CDR1 SGHRS, CDR2 YFSETQ. This CDR3 has 14 amino acids. V trimming: 2 bases; J trimming: 4 bases; junction bases outside the gene matches: 4. The chain's CDR3 is CASSFSGVGETQYF. For the CDR3, the DNA is TGCGCCAGCAGCTTTAGCGGGGTGGGAGAGACCCAGTACTTC.

V and J are TRBV7-3 and TRBJ2-1, with TRBD2 identical over 10 bases. CDR1 is SGHTA and CDR2 is FQGTGA in the germline V gene. Germline trimming cut 5 bases from V and 2 bases from J; bases unmatched to any gene: 3. This CDR3 is 15 amino acids long. The CDR3 coding sequence is TGTGCCAGCAGCCTCACTAGCGGGACCTACAATGAGCAGTTCTTC. It is translated as CASSLTSGTYNEQFF.

V and J are TRBV28 and TRBJ1-4; D not resolved. CDR1 is MDHEN, CDR2 SYDVKM, per germline. Trimming pared 0 bases from V and 3 bases from J, leaving 11 bases between. This CDR3 has 16 amino acids. The CDR3 loop reads CASSLWRSGANEKLFF. CDR3 nucleotides: TGTGCCAGCAGTTTATGGCGTTCAGGCGCTAATGAAAAACTGTTTTTT.

V is TRBV28 and J is TRBJ1-2; D is possibly TRBD1 (5 bases). Germline V gene sequence: CDR1 MDHEN, CDR2 SYDVKM. V gave up 5 bases and J gave up 2 bases, with 9 bases separating them. CDR3 length: 13 amino acids. CDR3 residues: CASSPTVNYGYTF. CDR3 nucleotide sequence: TGTGCCAGCAGTCCGACAGTCAACTATGGCTACACCTTC.

The table lists this clone with a count of one. The chain joins TRBV7-8 to TRBJ2-7; D perhaps matches TRBD2 (6 bases). The CDR3 totals 15 residues. CDR1 and CDR2 (germline): SGHVS, FQNEAQ. Trimming left V 3 bases short and J 0 bases short, with 12 bases between. DNA of the CDR3: TGTGCCAGCAGCTTGGCCCCCGGGGGCTCCTACGAGCAGTACTTC. Translating gives CASSLAPGGSYEQYF.

J is TRBJ2-7 and V is TRBV10-3; D possibly corresponds to TRBD1 (7 bases). Germline V gene data show CDR1 as ENHRY and CDR2 as SYGVKD. The CDR3 contains 12 residues. Trimming removed 10 bases from V and 1 base from J, with 11 bases in between. CDR3 protein: CASGTASYEQYF. The DNA of the CDR3 is TGTGCCAGCGGGACAGCGTCCTACGAGCAGTACTTC.

This rearrangement joins TRBV30 to TRBJ2-7; D perhaps matches TRBD1 (5 bases). Trimming removed 1 base from V and 5 bases from J, with 9 bases in between. The CDR3 covers 12 residues. In germline, CDR1 is GTSNPN, CDR2 SVGIG (reference sequence). This CDR3 reads CAWSGQGHEQYF. The CDR3 coding sequence is TGTGCCTGGAGTGGGCAGGGCCACGAGCAGTACTTC.

This sequence joins TRBV6-5 and TRBJ2-1; TRBD1 might be the D (5 bases). CDR1 MNHEY and CDR2 SVGAGI come from the germline V gene. This CDR3 has 13 residues. V was trimmed by 5 bases and J by 12 bases, leaving 17 bases between them. As DNA, the CDR3 is TGTGCCAGCAGTACCATCGGACAAGTCGGGCAGTTCTTC. It encodes CASSTIGQVGQFF.

In its sample, this clone was seen a few times. The DNA for the CDR3 is TGTGCCAGCAGCAAGGAGTATGGCTACACCTTC. Its protein product is CASSKEYGYTF. V and J are TRBV11-3 and TRBJ1-2; D is ambiguous. The ends were cut back, 5 bases at V and 5 bases at J, with 6 bases in the middle. Germline V gene data show CDR1 as SGHNT and CDR2 as YENEEA. This CDR3 has 11 amino acids.

This clone was counted a few times. This chain joins TRBV18 and TRBJ1-5; 9 bases match TRBD1. V was pared by 3 bases and J by 5 bases, with 5 bases of the junction left unmatched. Germline V gene sequence: CDR1 KGHSH, CDR2 LQKENI. This CDR3 spans 15 amino acids. The CDR3 DNA follows: TGTGCCAGCTCACCCACCCGGACAGGGGATCAGCCCCAGCATTTT. It specifies CASSPTRTGDQPQHF.

The rearrangement joins TRBV4-2 to TRBJ1-2, with D uncertain. The CDR3 is 14 residues long. Germline CDR1 is LGHNA and CDR2 is YNFKEQ. Trimming stripped 4 bases from V and 2 bases from J, with 11 bases between. The CDR3 is CASSPAATNYGYTF. The CDR3 nucleotides read TGTGCCAGCAGCCCCGCGGCTACCAACTATGGCTACACCTTC.

The rearrangement uses TRBV7-6 and TRBJ1-2; TRBD1 agrees at 8 bases. Per germline, CDR1 SGHVS and CDR2 FNYEAQ. This CDR3 region has 13 residues. Germline trimming cut 5 bases from V and 8 bases from J; bases unmatched to any gene: 7. In DNA form, the CDR3 reads TGTGCCAGCAGCCCCGAGACAGGGGCCGGCTACACCTTC. Translation: CASSPETGAGYTF.

J is TRBJ1-6 and V is TRBV6-1; no reliable D call. In germline, CDR1 is MNHNS, CDR2 SASEGT. With 8 bases removed from V and 7 bases from J, the gap between germline ends came to 18 bases. This CDR3 is built from 15 residues. CDR3 residues: CASAILAWNNSPLHF. For the CDR3, the DNA is TGTGCCAGCGCTATTCTCGCGTGGAACAATTCACCCCTCCACTTT.

The chain's CDR3 is CASGPGARDTEAFF. DNA for the CDR3: TGTGCTAGTGGCCCGGGGGCCAGGGACACTGAAGCTTTCTTT. The V call is TRBV12-5, the J call TRBJ1-1; maybe TRBD1 (6 bases). Germline CDR1 is LGHNT and CDR2 is FRNRAP. Trimming pared 6 bases from V and 3 bases from J, leaving 14 bases between. This CDR3 contains 14 residues.